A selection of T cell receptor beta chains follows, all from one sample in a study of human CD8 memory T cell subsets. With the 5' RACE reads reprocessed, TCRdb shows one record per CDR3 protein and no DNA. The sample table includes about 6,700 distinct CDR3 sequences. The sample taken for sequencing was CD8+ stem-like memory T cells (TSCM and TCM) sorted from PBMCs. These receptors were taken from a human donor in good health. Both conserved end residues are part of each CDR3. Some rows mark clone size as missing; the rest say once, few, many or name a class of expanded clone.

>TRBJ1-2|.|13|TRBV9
CASSVGGDYGYTF
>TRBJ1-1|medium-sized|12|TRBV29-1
CSVGKQGTEAFF
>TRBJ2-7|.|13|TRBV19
CASNPRQGQEQYF
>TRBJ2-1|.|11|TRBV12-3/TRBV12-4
CASSFINEQFF
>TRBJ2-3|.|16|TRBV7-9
CASSLASGLLTDTQYF
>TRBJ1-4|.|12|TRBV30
CACDGPNEKLFF
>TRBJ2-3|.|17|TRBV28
CASSLGLAGVRGDTQYF
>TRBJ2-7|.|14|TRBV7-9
CASSLGGSRDEQYF
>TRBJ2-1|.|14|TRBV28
CASSFAGVYNEQFF
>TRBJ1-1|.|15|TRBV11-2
CASSLTPSGGTEAFF
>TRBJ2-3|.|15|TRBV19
CASSSRDSHTDTQYF
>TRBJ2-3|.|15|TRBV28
CASSLLDPSADTQYF
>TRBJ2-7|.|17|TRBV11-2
CASSLGSGGLSSYEQYF
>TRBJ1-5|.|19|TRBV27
CASSPPRGGIAIRNQPQHF
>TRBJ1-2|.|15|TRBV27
CASSFGGGDNYGYTF